The 23 T cell receptor beta chains presented below share a single source sample, sequenced in a study of blood T cell repertoires in COVID-19. The repertoire was sequenced with immunoSEQ multiplex PCR; TCRdb's copy has only in-frame clones and lacks some. Of some 290,000 clones in the sample, 80% to 90% were seen once. The material sequenced was peripheral blood. The receptors were gathered from a woman in her twenties or thirties with COVID-19, enrolled during active disease.

This clone is a singleton in its sample. This chain links TRBV7-9 with TRBJ2-7, with 10 bases lining up with TRBD1. Germline CDR1 and CDR2: SEHNR and FQNEAQ (reference sequence). CDR3 length: 14 residues. V was pared by 4 bases and J by 5 bases, with 5 bases of the junction left unmatched. The CDR3 is CASSSPGQGHEQYF. The DNA for the CDR3 is TGTGCCAGCAGCTCACCGGGACAGGGGCACGAGCAGTACTTC.

This clone has a single count. The chain recombines TRBV2 with TRBJ2-1; 9 positions agree with TRBD1. CDR3 length: 13 amino acids. Trimming at V came to 8 bases and at J to 6 bases, leaving 5 bases not matched to a gene. Germline-derived CDR1 and CDR2 are SNHLY and FYNNEI. DNA for the CDR3: TGTGCCAGCTGGGTGGACAGGGGCAATGAGCAGTTCTTC. Translation: CASWVDRGNEQFF.

This clone has a single count. The gene calls are TRBV5-4 and TRBJ1-1, with D maybe TRBD1 (5 bases). Germline CDR1 and CDR2: SGHNT and YYREEE (reference sequence). V was shortened by 4 bases and J by 4 bases, with 11 bases between the two germline ends. The CDR3 spans 13 residues. This chain's CDR3 is CASSLGPLTEAFF. The CDR3 coding sequence is TGTGCCAGCAGCCTGGGGCCCCTCACTGAAGCTTTCTTT.

The chain has TRBV2 and TRBJ2-3, with 11 bases lining up with TRBD2. The CDR3 is 15 amino acids. The trim removed 6 bases at V and 5 bases at J, leaving 7 bases unmatched. CDR1 and CDR2 from the germline V gene are SNHLY and FYNNEI. CDR3 nucleotide sequence: TGTGCCAGCAGCCGGCCTAGCGGGGGGATAGATACGCAGTATTTT. As protein: CASSRPSGGIDTQYF.

This rearrangement joins TRBV14 to TRBJ2-1; possibly TRBD1 for D (6 bases). Germline V lookup: CDR1 SGHDN, CDR2 FVKESK. The V and J ends lost 4 bases and 9 bases respectively, with 13 bases between them. The CDR3 length is 13 residues. Written as DNA, the CDR3 is TGTGCCAGCAGCCGGGTGCAGGGGCTTGAGCAGTTCTTC. It specifies CASSRVQGLEQFF.

Only a few counts were recorded for this clone. The V and J genes are TRBV4-2 and TRBJ2-1, with 9 bases aligning to TRBD2. The CDR3 totals 14 residues. Germline lookup yields CDR1 LGHNA and CDR2 YNFKEQ. J was trimmed by 7 bases and V by 4 bases; bases with no gene match: 5. This CDR3 is CASSRLTSGNEQFF. The CDR3 coding sequence is TGTGCCAGCAGCCGCCTGACTAGCGGTAATGAGCAGTTCTTC.

This chain joins TRBV5-4 and TRBJ2-1; D is perhaps TRBD2 (6 bases). V dropped 0 bases and J dropped 9 bases, with 19 bases sitting between them. CDR3 length: 16 amino acids. Germline lookup yields CDR1 SGHNT and CDR2 YYREEE (reference sequence). CDR3 loop: CASSLAETRGFGEQFF. CDR3 in DNA: TGTGCCAGCAGCTTGGCCGAGACTAGGGGATTCGGTGAGCAGTTCTTC.

The chain joins TRBV6-5 to TRBJ2-7; the D gene is possibly TRBD1 (5 bases). The CDR3 sequence is 14 residues long. The germline CDR1 and CDR2 sequences are MNHEY and SVGAGI. The V gene lost 7 bases and the J gene lost 1 base, with 14 bases spanning the gap. The CDR3 DNA follows: TGTGCCAGCATGGTTCAGGGCCTTTCCTACGAGCAGTACTTC. It specifies CASMVQGLSYEQYF.

This chain links TRBV28 with TRBJ1-5; 9 nucleotides line up with TRBD1. The CDR3 totals 16 residues. CDR1 is MDHEN and CDR2 is SYDVKM in the germline V gene. V shed 6 bases, J shed 4 bases, and the junction held 10 bases outside the gene matches. The CDR3 region is CASRPPDRGSNQPQHF. CDR3 DNA sequence: TGTGCCAGCAGGCCCCCGGACAGGGGTTCAAATCAGCCCCAGCATTTT.

The CDR3, as DNA: TGTGCCAGCAGCATACTGGAGGGCAGCGGGGGCTTTCCTGGGACAGATACGCAGTATTTT. As protein: CASSILEGSGGFPGTDTQYF. The J gene is TRBJ2-3, the V gene TRBV21-1; the D call of TRBD2 is as the table states it, not checked on the DNA. TRBV21-1 is tagged as a pseudogene. The CDR3 runs 20 residues.

The chain combines TRBV5-1 with TRBJ2-1; TRBD2 agrees at 9 bases. There are 15 residues in the CDR3. V trimming: 2 bases; J trimming: 5 bases; junction bases outside the gene matches: 5. Germline values: CDR1 SGHRS, CDR2 YFSETQ. For the CDR3, the DNA is TGCGCCAGCAGCTTTGCGGGGGGGCCCAACAATGAGCAGTTCTTC. As protein: CASSFAGGPNNEQFF.

This chain connects TRBV18 to TRBJ2-7; TRBD1 aligns across 9 bases. From germline, CDR1 is KGHSH and CDR2 LQKENI. This CDR3 spans 15 amino acids. V shed 4 bases, J shed 4 bases, and the junction held 8 bases outside the gene matches. CDR3 protein: CASSLTNGQGYEQYF. Here the CDR3 DNA reads TGTGCCAGCTCACTGACCAATGGACAGGGGTACGAGCAGTACTTC.

The chain combines TRBV5-1 with TRBJ2-7; 7 nucleotides align to TRBD1. The germline V gene encodes CDR1 SGHRS and CDR2 YFSETQ. V shed 4 bases and J 5 bases; nucleotides not matched to a gene: 9. This CDR3 is 14 amino acids long. The CDR3 region is CASSVQGSGDEQYF. The DNA for the CDR3 is TGCGCCAGCAGCGTACAGGGGAGTGGCGACGAGCAGTACTTC. Complete variable domain (other parts from reference TRBV5-1 and TRBJ2-7): KAGVTQTPRYLIKTRGQQVTLSCSPISGHRSVSWYQQTPGQGLQFLFEYFSETQRNKGNFPGRFSGRQFSNSRSEMNVSTLELGDSALYLCASSVQGSGDEQYFGPGTRLTVT.

The rearrangement joins TRBV4-1 to TRBJ1-5; TRBD1 is a possible D gene (5 bases). The germline gives CDR1 MGHRA, CDR2 YSYEKL. There are 15 residues in the CDR3. Trimming shortened V by 0 bases and J by 1 base, and 7 bases separated the two germline ends. Here the CDR3 DNA reads TGCGCCAGCAGCCAAGACAGGGTGAGCAATCAGCCCCAGCATTTT. Translating it yields CASSQDRVSNQPQHF.

The chain combines TRBV10-3 with TRBJ2-1; no reliable D call. The CDR3 runs 14 residues. CDR1 is ENHRY, CDR2 SYGVKD, per germline. Trimming removed 3 bases at V and 9 bases at J, with 15 bases between. CDR3 in DNA: TGTGCCATCAGTGATCTGAAAACTGGTGGTGAGCAGTTCTTC. It is translated as CAISDLKTGGEQFF.

J is TRBJ1-6 and V is TRBV5-1; D perhaps matches TRBD1 (6 bases). With 1 base removed from V and 5 bases from J, the gap between germline ends came to 13 bases. Germline V CDR1 and CDR2: SGHRS, YFSETQ. The CDR3 loop spans 16 amino acids. CDR3 DNA: TGCGCCAGCAGCTTGATCGGGGCAGGGGATAATTCACCCCTCCACTTT. Its protein is CASSLIGAGDNSPLHF. Using reference TRBV5-1 and TRBJ1-6 for the parts outside the CDR3, the full variable domain is KAGVTQTPRYLIKTRGQQVTLSCSPISGHRSVSWYQQTPGQGLQFLFEYFSETQRNKGNFPGRFSGRQFSNSRSEMNVSTLELGDSALYLCASSLIGAGDNSPLHFGNGTRLTVT.

The V gene is TRBV30, the J gene TRBJ2-3; a weak D match, TRBD2 (5 bases). The CDR3 contains 15 residues. Trimming shortened V by 3 bases and J by 6 bases, and 19 bases separated the two germline ends. CDR1 is GTSNPN and CDR2 is SVGIG in the germline V gene (reference sequence). In nucleotides, the CDR3 is TGTGCCTGGAGGCTTGACTTGGGAGCTTTCGATACGCAGTATTTT. Translating it yields CAWRLDLGAFDTQYF.

This chain joins TRBV7-8 and TRBJ2-2, with TRBD2 identical over 7 bases. Germline V CDR1 and CDR2: SGHVS, FQNEAQ. The V and J ends lost 2 bases and 1 base, in that order; junction bases with no gene match: 1. This CDR3 region has 15 residues. CDR3 region: CASSLIAGNTGELFF. In DNA, the CDR3 is TGTGCCAGCAGCTTAATAGCGGGGAACACCGGGGAGCTGTTTTTT. Supplemented by reference TRBV7-8 and TRBJ2-2, the full variable domain reads GAGVSQSPRYKVAKRGQDVALRCDPISGHVSLFWYQQALGQGPEFLTYFQNEAQLDKSGLPSDRFFAERPEGSVSTLKIQRTQQEDSAVYLCASSLIAGNTGELFFGEGSRLTVL.

The chain couples TRBV6-2 or TRBV6-3 to TRBJ1-6; the D is unclear. V was trimmed by 2 bases and J by 13 bases, leaving 12 bases between them. The CDR3 is made up of 13 amino acids. Germline V gene sequence: CDR1 MNHEY, CDR2 SVGEGT. In DNA, the CDR3 is TGTGCCAGCAGTTACCCGGGAGAATCCCCCCTCCACTTT. Residues: CASSYPGESPLHF.

V and J are TRBV19 and TRBJ2-3; 12 bases are shared with TRBD2. The CDR3 consists of 16 residues. CDR1 is LNHDA and CDR2 is SQIVND in the germline V gene (reference sequence). Germline trimming cut 5 bases from V and 4 bases from J; bases unmatched to any gene: 7. The CDR3 here is CASSSPRLAGADTQYF. Written as DNA, the CDR3 is TGTGCCAGTAGTTCCCCCCGACTAGCGGGGGCAGATACGCAGTATTTT.

The chain joins TRBV27 to TRBJ1-2, with D uncertain. In germline, CDR1 is MNHEY, CDR2 SMNVEV (reference sequence). The CDR3 is made up of 15 amino acids. V was clipped by 0 bases and J by 4 bases, with 12 bases between them. The CDR3 loop is CASSLSEQTSYGYTF. CDR3 nucleotide sequence: TGTGCCAGCAGTTTATCTGAGCAAACCTCCTATGGCTACACCTTC.

The chain joins TRBV6-5 to TRBJ1-5; D may be TRBD1 (6 bases). Trimming cost V 10 bases and J 0 bases, with 13 bases left between them. The CDR3 covers 14 residues. Germline-derived CDR1 and CDR2 are MNHEY and SVGAGI. CDR3 region: CATGPGVSNQPQHF. The CDR3 nucleotides read TGTGCCACCGGGCCAGGGGTTAGCAATCAGCCCCAGCATTTT.

This chain joins TRBV28 and TRBJ1-5; TRBD1 matches 7 bases. The CDR3 sequence is 17 residues long. The V segment lost 4 bases and the J segment 0 bases; nucleotides outside the gene matches: 9. Germline loops: CDR1 MDHEN, CDR2 SYDVKM. CDR3 DNA: TGTGCCAGCAGTTCTTCCGGGACAGTTTATAGCAATCAGCCCCAGCATTTT. Its translation: CASSSSGTVYSNQPQHF.